These T cell receptor beta chains were read from a single sample in a study of cytomegalovirus exposure and HLA in healthy donors. TCRdb keeps only in-frame clones here, not all; method: immunoSEQ multiplex PCR. The sample yields some 120,000 clones, around 86% seen once. The sequencing input was PBMCs. Receptors originate from a woman aged 25 to 45 in good health and CMV-seronegative. The CDR3 runs from the conserved cysteine through the conserved F or W. A D gene is named only where the DNA matches it firmly. Rows give clone size only sometimes, using once, few, many, or a class for an expanded clone.

V	D	J	size	CDR3	DNA
TRBV5-1	.	TRBJ2-7	.	CASSLGPGLPYEQYF	TGCGCCAGCAGCTTGGGACCCGGGTTACCCTACGAGCAGTACTTC
TRBV15	TRBD2	TRBJ2-7	once	CATSRESGRAAYEQYF	TGTGCCACCAGTAGAGAAAGCGGGAGGGCCGCCTACGAGCAGTACTTC
TRBV2	.	TRBJ2-1	.	CASSEARGGDNEQFF	TGTGCCAGCAGTGAAGCGCGCGGGGGCGACAATGAGCAGTTCTTC
TRBV14	.	TRBJ2-3	.	CASSQTRLGTDTQYF	TGTGCCAGCAGCCAGACTAGACTCGGCACAGATACGCAGTATTTT
TRBV7-9	.	TRBJ2-7	.	CASSLVVGTAGPAYEQYF	TGTGCCAGCAGCTTAGTAGTAGGGACAGCGGGCCCCGCCTACGAGCAGTACTTC
TRBV6-4	TRBD1	TRBJ2-1	.	CASSATGTGFNEQFF	TGTGCCAGCAGTGCAACCGGGACAGGGTTCAATGAGCAGTTCTTC
TRBV5-1	.	TRBJ2-7	.	CASSLEWGRAYEQYF	TGCGCCAGCAGCTTGGAGTGGGGCAGGGCCTACGAGCAGTACTTC
TRBV2	.	TRBJ2-6	.	CASSEQSSGANVLTF	TGTGCCAGCAGTGAGCAGTCCTCTGGGGCCAACGTCCTGACTTTC
TRBV5-1	TRBD1	TRBJ2-4	.	CASSRQGALDIQYF	TGCGCCAGCAGCCGACAGGGGGCATTGGACATTCAGTACTTC
TRBV19	.	TRBJ1-5	.	CASSIVGRYSNQPQHF	TGTGCCAGTAGTATAGTTGGGAGATATAGCAATCAGCCCCAGCATTTT
TRBV9	.	TRBJ1-1	.	CASSPPGTEAFF	TGTGCCAGCAGCCCTCCGGGAACTGAAGCTTTCTTT
TRBV5-1	TRBD2	TRBJ2-1	.	CASSTGTSGNEQFF	TGCGCCAGCAGCACCGGGACTAGCGGGAATGAGCAGTTCTTC
TRBV5-6	.	TRBJ2-3	.	CASSLGLTSTDTQYF	TGTGCCAGCAGCTTGGGCCTTACTAGCACAGATACGCAGTATTTT
TRBV5-1	.	TRBJ2-7	.	CASSLVTGGSYEQYF	TGCGCCAGCAGCTTGGTGACGGGTGGGTCCTACGAGCAGTACTTC
TRBV6-1	TRBD1	TRBJ2-7	.	CASSERQGMTNEQYF	TGTGCCAGCAGTGAACGACAGGGAATGACGAACGAGCAGTACTTC
TRBV6-1	.	TRBJ2-7	once	CASSELDRDYEQYF	TGTGCCAGCAGTGAACTGGACAGAGACTACGAGCAGTACTTC
TRBV5-4	.	TRBJ1-1	.	CASSAGNTEAFF	TGTGCCAGCAGCGCAGGGAACACTGAAGCTTTCTTT
TRBV6-1	.	TRBJ1-5	few	CASSGGDQPQHF	TGTGCCAGCAGTGGGGGCGATCAGCCCCAGCATTTT
TRBV5-4	TRBD1	TRBJ2-7	.	CASSYGQGASYEQYF	TGTGCCAGCAGCTACGGACAGGGGGCTTCCTACGAGCAGTACTTC
TRBV14	.	TRBJ2-7	.	CASSQGVERYEQYF	TGTGCCAGCAGCCAAGGGGTGGAGAGGTACGAGCAGTACTTC
TRBV18	TRBD1	TRBJ2-7	.	CASAGQGPASYEQYF	TGTGCCAGCGCGGGACAGGGGCCGGCCTCCTACGAGCAGTACTTC
TRBV9	.	TRBJ1-4	.	CASSVEGATNEKLFF	TGTGCCAGCAGCGTAGAAGGGGCAACTAATGAAAAACTGTTTTTT
TRBV5-1	TRBD2	TRBJ2-1	.	CASSATSGNHEQFF	TGCGCCAGCAGCGCCACGAGCGGGAACCATGAGCAGTTCTTC
TRBV19	.	TRBJ1-5	.	CASTDGGEYQPQHF	TGTGCCAGTACCGACGGCGGGGAATATCAGCCCCAGCATTTT
TRBV2	TRBD1	TRBJ2-5	.	CASTELRTGDETQYF	TGTGCCAGTACCGAGCTGAGGACAGGGGACGAGACCCAGTACTTC
TRBV5-1	.	TRBJ2-3	few	CASSLDLGQGTDTQYF	TGCGCCAGCAGCTTGGATTTAGGGCAGGGGACAGATACGCAGTATTTT
TRBV27	TRBD1	TRBJ2-7	few	CASSLTGGYEQYF	TGTGCCAGCAGTTTAACAGGGGGGTACGAGCAGTACTTC
TRBV28	.	TRBJ1-1	.	CASSPLGAEAFF	TGTGCCAGCAGCCCCCTCGGGGCTGAAGCTTTCTTT
TRBV19	TRBD1	TRBJ1-1	.	CASTDRGFGTEAFF	TGTGCCAGTACCGACAGGGGGTTCGGCACTGAAGCTTTCTTT
TRBV15	TRBD2	TRBJ2-7	.	CATRTSGRESYEQYF	TGTGCCACCAGAACTAGCGGGAGGGAAAGCTACGAGCAGTACTTC
TRBV25-1	.	TRBJ2-7	.	CASSAQGDEQYF	TGTGCCAGCAGTGCCCAGGGCGACGAGCAGTACTTC
TRBV5-5	.	TRBJ1-1	.	CASRLAGMNTEAFF	TGTGCCAGCAGGCTCGCCGGTATGAACACTGAAGCTTTCTTT
TRBV19	.	TRBJ2-7	.	CASSITRNEQYF	TGTGCCAGTAGTATAACCCGAAACGAGCAGTACTTC
TRBV4-3	TRBD1	TRBJ1-2	.	CASSQRTGSYGYTF	TGCGCCAGCAGCCAAAGGACAGGGTCCTATGGCTACACCTTC
TRBV19	.	TRBJ2-2	.	CASSSPGPDSVPGELFF	TGTGCCAGTAGTAGCCCGGGTCCCGACTCGGTCCCCGGGGAGCTGTTTTTT
TRBV6-4	TRBD2	TRBJ2-4	.	CASISLLAANIQYF	TGTGCCAGCATTTCACTACTAGCGGCAAACATTCAGTACTTC
TRBV29-1	.	TRBJ1-1	.	CSVEETMNTEAFF	TGCAGCGTTGAAGAGACAATGAACACTGAAGCTTTCTTT
TRBV18	.	TRBJ1-3	.	CASSPGTGSGNTIYF	TGTGCCAGCTCACCAGGGACTGGCTCTGGAAACACCATATATTTT
TRBV27	.	TRBJ1-1	once	CASSLGQGNTEAFF	TGTGCCAGCAGTTTGGGTCAGGGGAACACTGAAGCTTTCTTT
TRBV19	.	TRBJ2-5	once	CASSIRGPWAETQYF	TGTGCCAGTAGTATCCGAGGGCCCTGGGCAGAGACCCAGTACTTC
TRBV13	TRBD1	TRBJ2-1	.	CASSHRDRGDQFF	TGTGCCAGCAGCCACCGGGACAGGGGGGATCAGTTCTTC
TRBV15	.	TRBJ2-2	.	CATFRTGELFF	TGTGCCACCTTCCGGACCGGGGAGCTGTTTTTT
TRBV11-2	TRBD1	TRBJ2-1	.	CASSQGARSSYNEQFF	TGTGCCAGCAGCCAGGGGGCCAGGTCCAGTTACAATGAGCAGTTCTTC
TRBV6-5	.	TRBJ1-2	.	CASTDGGRNGYTF	TGTGCCAGCACGGACGGGGGGCGAAATGGCTACACCTTC
TRBV27	.	TRBJ2-7	.	CASSRGGTYEQYF	TGTGCCAGCAGCCGAGGGGGTACCTACGAGCAGTACTTC
TRBV11-2	.	TRBJ1-2	.	CASSLDLGGNGYTF	TGTGCCAGCAGCTTAGATCTGGGGGGGAATGGCTACACCTTC
TRBV6-1	TRBD1	TRBJ2-3	many	CASSEETGGADTQYF	TGTGCCAGCAGTGAAGAGACAGGGGGCGCAGATACGCAGTATTTT
TRBV6-5	.	TRBJ2-5	once	CASSYSGAKQETQYF	TGTGCCAGCAGTTACTCGGGGGCCAAACAAGAGACCCAGTACTTC
TRBV5-4	TRBD1	TRBJ2-5	.	CASRPTGLGQETQYF	TGTGCCAGCAGGCCGACAGGGCTGGGCCAAGAGACCCAGTACTTC
TRBV6-5	TRBD1	TRBJ1-4	.	CASRRDSATNEKLFF	TGTGCCAGCAGGCGGGACAGTGCAACTAATGAAAAACTGTTTTTT
TRBV30	.	TRBJ1-5	once	CAWGRDQPQHF	TGTGCCTGGGGGAGGGATCAGCCCCAGCATTTT
TRBV18	.	TRBJ2-6	.	CASSSPGYPSISGANVLTF	TGTGCCAGCTCATCGCCGGGGTACCCTTCAATTTCTGGGGCCAACGTCCTGACTTTC
TRBV2	.	TRBJ2-3	.	CASSEPGWSTQYF	TGTGCCAGCAGTGAACCCGGGTGGAGTACGCAGTATTTT
TRBV7-9	TRBD1	TRBJ2-2	.	CASSLGGTENTGELFF	TGTGCCAGCAGCTTAGGGGGGACAGAGAACACCGGGGAGCTGTTTTTT
TRBV2	.	TRBJ1-1	.	CASSAGGTEAFF	TGTGCCAGCAGTGCCGGAGGCACTGAAGCTTTCTTT
TRBV27	.	TRBJ2-3	few	CASSFGLSTDTQYF	TGTGCCAGCAGTTTTGGGCTATCCACAGATACGCAGTATTTT
TRBV27	.	TRBJ1-1	.	CASSLSPTGNTEAFF	TGTGCCAGCAGTTTATCTCCGACAGGGAACACTGAAGCTTTCTTT
TRBV6-1	.	TRBJ1-4	once	CASLGDNSPFF	TGTGCCAGCCTGGGGGACAATTCGCCGTTTTTT
TRBV7-9	.	TRBJ1-2	.	CASSLSSPNYGYTF	TGTGCCAGCAGCTTATCCTCTCCTAACTATGGCTACACCTTC